Each of the 2 T cell receptor beta chains below was sequenced from the same sample in a study of cytomegalovirus exposure and HLA in healthy donors. The study ran its PCR with 60 Vbeta and 13 Jbeta primers. Libraries were prepared by immunoSEQ multiplex PCR; TCRdb keeps only in-frame clonotypes and omits some of them. The sample lists more than 85,000 clones; roughly 80% were seen once. The sample comprised PBMCs. These receptors all come from a middle-aged woman in good health and CMV-seropositive.

The rearrangement links TRBV6-1 to TRBJ2-3; 8 positions agree with TRBD2. This CDR3 region has 16 residues. Germline-derived CDR1 and CDR2 are MNHNS and SASEGT. V trimming: 3 bases; J trimming: 2 bases; junction bases outside the gene matches: 7. The CDR3 region has the DNA TGTGCCAGCAGTGATCCCGGGGGGGCCAACACAGATACGCAGTATTTT. It codes for CASSDPGGANTDTQYF.

This rearrangement joins TRBV21-1 to TRBJ1-3. TRBV21-1 represents a pseudogene. CDR3 size: 22 residues. CDR3 amino acids: CASSKDCDRERNVGNSGNTIYF. In nucleotides, the CDR3 is TGTGCCAGCAGCAAGGATTGCGATAGGGAGCGAAACGTGGGGAACTCTGGAAACACCATATATTTT.